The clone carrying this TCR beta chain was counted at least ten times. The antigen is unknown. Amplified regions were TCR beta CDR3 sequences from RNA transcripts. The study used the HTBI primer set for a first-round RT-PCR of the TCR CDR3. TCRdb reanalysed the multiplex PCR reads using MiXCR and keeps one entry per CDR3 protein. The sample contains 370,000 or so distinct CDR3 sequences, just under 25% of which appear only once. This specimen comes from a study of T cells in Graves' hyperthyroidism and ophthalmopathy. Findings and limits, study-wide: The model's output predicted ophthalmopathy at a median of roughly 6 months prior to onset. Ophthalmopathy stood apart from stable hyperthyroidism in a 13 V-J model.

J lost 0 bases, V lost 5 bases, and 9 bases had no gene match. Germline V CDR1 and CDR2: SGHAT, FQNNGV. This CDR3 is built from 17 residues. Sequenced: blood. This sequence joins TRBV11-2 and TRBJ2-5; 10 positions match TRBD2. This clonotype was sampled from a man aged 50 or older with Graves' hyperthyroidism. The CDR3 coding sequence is TGTGCCAGCAGCCCCGGACTAGCGGTGGGGTACCAAGAGACCCAGTACTTC. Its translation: CASSPGLAVGYQETQYF.